This T cell receptor beta chain was identified in a study of blood T cell repertoires in COVID-19. Looking at the study overall: COVID-19 samples from acute and convalescent phases originated in the United States, Italy and Spain. Sources were T cells, B-cell-depleted T cells, or PBMCs; the material itself was cDNA or gDNA.

V shed 10 bases and J 7 bases; nucleotides not matched to a gene: 8. This CDR3 spans 13 amino acids. Germline V CDR1 and CDR2: MDHEN, SYDVKM. Authors' analysis steps: From reference gene primer amplification, estimates of nucleated cell counts were derived. Profiling relied on immunoSEQ multiplex PCR, and the TCRdb table lists in-frame clones only, not all of them. That table furnishes V, J and clone size, whereas the DNA furnished D and trimming. The table records a few hundred thousand clones, roughly four fifths of them present only once. V usage is TRBV28 and J usage is TRBJ1-4; 8 nucleotides agree with TRBD1. The source material was peripheral blood. The source of this sequence is a woman in her forties or fifties with acute or convalescent COVID-19. The CDR3 sequence: CATLQGEGEKLFF. CDR3 bases: TGTGCCACACTACAGGGGGAGGGTGAAAAACTGTTTTTT.